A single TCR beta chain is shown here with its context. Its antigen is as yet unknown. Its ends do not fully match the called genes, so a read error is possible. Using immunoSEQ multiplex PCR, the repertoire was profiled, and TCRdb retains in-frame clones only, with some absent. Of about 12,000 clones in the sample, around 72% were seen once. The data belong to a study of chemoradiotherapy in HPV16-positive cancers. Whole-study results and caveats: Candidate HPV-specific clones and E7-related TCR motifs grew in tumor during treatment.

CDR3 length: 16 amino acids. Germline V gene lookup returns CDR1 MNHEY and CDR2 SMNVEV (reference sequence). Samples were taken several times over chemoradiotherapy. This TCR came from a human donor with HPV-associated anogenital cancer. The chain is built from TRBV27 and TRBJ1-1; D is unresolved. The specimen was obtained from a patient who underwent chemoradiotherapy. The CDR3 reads CASSLSRAGAGTEAFF. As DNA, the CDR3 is TGTGCCAGCAGCTTATCGAGGGCAGGAGCGGGTACTGAAGCTTTCTTT.